This T cell receptor (beta chain) stems from a study of blood T cells in healthy people across ages (dated by TCRdb to between 2014 and 2017). For the study in its entirety: In model experiments, template switching captured about one uniquely barcoded TCR beta cDNA molecule for every two T cells. Age-related changes in TCR beta repertoire diversity were measured in the study by deep sequencing normalized with unique cDNA molecular identifiers. The donors were divided into four age groups: young (average 16 years), middle-aged (about 39), aged (about 61) and long-lived (more than 75). To avoid experimental bias, donors of different ages were distributed randomly across sequencing lanes. For two donors (one aged 18 to 30 and one aged 80 or older), the study analyzed two additional independent replicas of 1 million unique cDNA reads from the same blood draw.

V loses 1 base, J loses 1 base, and the germline ends lie 10 bases apart. Reading the germline V gene gives CDR1 MNHEY and CDR2 SVGAGI. Counted from cysteine to phenylalanine, this CDR3 has 15 amino acids. Only the CDR3 part of the read is kept: 45 bases, read in frame from the first base. General conclusions and limits of the study: Estimates of total diversity from one million sequenced T cells were regarded as lower bounds and underestimates. Observed TCR beta diversity per million T cells fell roughly linearly with age, and a significant reduction was already apparent by age about 38. There was a strong correlation between observed TCR beta diversity and the percentage of naive T cells measured by flow cytometry. Bulk unsorted PBMC profiling prevented conclusive comparison of naive and antigen-experienced compartments. Compared with the aged group, more naive CD4+ T cells, fewer expanded clones and increased TCR diversity were shown by the long-lived group, suggesting age selection. Because the CMV infection status of the donors was unknown, age-related changes in expanded clonotypes may potentially have been confounded.

The protocol used for the library was 5' RACE. Sequencing used an Illumina HiSeq 2500. A second PCR of roughly 6 to 12 cycles was run with a J-beta primer mix and a sample-barcoded 5' primer. A unique molecular identifier was introduced onto each TCR beta cDNA molecule by a template-switch 5' adaptor carrying 12 random nucleotides. Each sample yielded at least 2.5 million CDR3-containing paired-end reads. First-strand cDNA synthesis was performed from all RNA using the Mint cDNA synthesis kit, with priming by a TRBC-specific oligonucleotide. All cDNA was treated with uracil-DNA glycosylase and then went through a first 18-cycle PCR with the universal primers M1SS and BC2_uni_R. On the authors' methods: Each sample was normalized by randomly selecting 1 million high-quality reads, each carrying a distinct molecular identifier. Instead of being binned into consensus sequences, reads with shared molecular identifiers were discarded. CDR3 identification, clonotype clustering and error correction used MiTCR with a Q25 quality threshold and the strictest error-elimination algorithm. A nonparametric unseen species model using Euler transformation provided a lower-bound estimate of total TCR beta diversity. TCRdb cleaned the public reads at Q25 with fastp, built clones with MiXCR and kept in-frame beta chains. All rows with the same CDR3 protein become a single entry with the most common DNA and genes. For this entry, the V and J calls and clone size follow TCRdb and not the study's own pipeline. This sample comprises roughly 830,000 distinct CDR3 sequences, approximately 65% of them detected only once. The ten most abundant clones make up 25% to 35% of the sample.

Comment on this clonotype: Its binding antigen is unknown. It has no much larger one-base neighbor in the sample; base qualities were not kept.

The 39 donors, aged about 6 to 100 years, were systemically healthy Caucasian individuals from Russia. Each donor gave 8 to 10 milliliters of peripheral blood, collected into EDTA-treated Vacutainer tubes. Ficoll-Paque density-gradient centrifugation was used to isolate PBMCs, with at least 7 million per sample. Total RNA was extracted from PBMCs with Trizol reagent, with at least 5 micrograms obtained per sample. Naive CD45RAhigh/CD27high T cell percentages were measured by flow cytometry on a PBMC aliquot from every donor. The rearranged chain carries TRBV6-5 and TRBJ1-1; the D gene remains uncertain. This TCR was sampled from a man aged 30 to 45 in good health. The sample consisted of blood. CDR3 region: CASSYFRDGNTEAFF. The DNA is as follows: TGTGCCAGCAGTTACTTTCGGGATGGGAACACTGAAGCTTTCTTT.